This record concerns one T cell receptor beta chain sequence. The antigen remains undetermined. The CDR3 has 14 amino acids. V shed 3 bases and J shed 7 bases, with 15 bases lying between them. Germline V gives CDR1 MNHNS, CDR2 SASEGT. Sorted-subset replicate PCRs used around 200 ng DNA, roughly 28,000 T cell genomes. Repertoires were generated with immunoSEQ multiplex PCR, while TCRdb's copy carries only in-frame clones and drops some. The table has roughly 700,000 clones, roughly 70% seen once. This sample was included in a study of shared clonotypes between healthy human individuals. Findings and caveats of the study: A handful of donors shared 4.5% to 6.5% of their naive CD4 clonotypes.

The sequencing sample was made of memory CD4+ T cells sorted from blood. Documented subset: CD45RA-negative fraction. The clonotype originates from a young woman in good health. V usage is TRBV6-1 and J usage is TRBJ1-1; TRBD1 is a possible D gene (5 bases). The DNA for the CDR3 is TGTGCCAGCAGTGATGTCCCCGGGGCGGTTGAAGCTTTCTTT. Protein product: CASSDVPGAVEAFF.